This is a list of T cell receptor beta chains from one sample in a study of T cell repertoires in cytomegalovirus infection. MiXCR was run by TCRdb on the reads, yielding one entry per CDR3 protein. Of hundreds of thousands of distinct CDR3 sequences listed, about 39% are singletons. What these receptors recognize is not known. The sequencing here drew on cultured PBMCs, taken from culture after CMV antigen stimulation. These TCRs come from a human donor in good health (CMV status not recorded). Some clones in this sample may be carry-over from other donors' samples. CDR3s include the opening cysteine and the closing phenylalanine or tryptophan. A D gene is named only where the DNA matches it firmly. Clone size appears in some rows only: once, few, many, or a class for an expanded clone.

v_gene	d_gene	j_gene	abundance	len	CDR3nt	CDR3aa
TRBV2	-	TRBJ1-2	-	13	TGTGCCAGCCACCGGAGGGGCGGAGGTGGCTACACCTTC	CASHRRGGGGYTF
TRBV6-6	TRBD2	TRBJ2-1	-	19	TGTGCCAGCAGATCAGTGGCTAGCGGGATCGAAGGACCCTACAATGAGCAGTTCTTC	CASRSVASGIEGPYNEQFF
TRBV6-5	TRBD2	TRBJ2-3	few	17	TGTGCCAGCAGCCCAATAGGGACTAGCGTACTCACAGATACGCAGTATTTT	CASSPIGTSVLTDTQYF
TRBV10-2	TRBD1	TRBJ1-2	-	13	TGCGCCAGCACCATACAGGGGTCCTATGGCTACACCTTC	CASTIQGSYGYTF
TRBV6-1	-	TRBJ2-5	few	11	TGTGCCAGCAGGGTCCAAGAGACCCAGTACTTC	CASRVQETQYF
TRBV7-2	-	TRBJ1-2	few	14	TGTGCCAGCAGTGCAGGACGGGTCTCCTATGGCTACACCTTC	CASSAGRVSYGYTF
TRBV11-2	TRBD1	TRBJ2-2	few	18	TGTGCCAGCAGCTTAAACGGGGTCGACAGGGTGAACACCGGGGAGCTGTTTTTT	CASSLNGVDRVNTGELFF
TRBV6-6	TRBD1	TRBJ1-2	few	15	TGTGCCAGCAGTTACTCTGCGGACAGGGGGTCGGGCTACACCTTC	CASSYSADRGSGYTF
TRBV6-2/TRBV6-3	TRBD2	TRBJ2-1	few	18	TGTGCCAGCAGTTACCGGCTTCTCTTAGCGGGAGGAACCCGGGAGCAGTTCTTC	CASSYRLLLAGGTREQFF
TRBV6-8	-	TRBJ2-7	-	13	TGTGCCAGCAGTTACGTCGGTAGTTACGAGCAGTACTTC	CASSYVGSYEQYF
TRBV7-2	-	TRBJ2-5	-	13	TGTGCCAGCAGTTCTAAACGGCGAGGGACCCAGTACTTC	CASSSKRRGTQYF
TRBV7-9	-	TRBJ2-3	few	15	TGTGCCAGCAGCTTAGAAGGGGATGAGGCAGATACGCAGTATTTT	CASSLEGDEADTQYF
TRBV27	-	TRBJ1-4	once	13	TGTGCCAGCAGTTTAAAATTCGGCGAAAAACTGTTTTTT	CASSLKFGEKLFF
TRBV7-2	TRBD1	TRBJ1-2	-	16	TGTGCCAGCAGCTCGCAGGGGGGGACAGCCTTGAGAGGCTACACCTTC	CASSSQGGTALRGYTF
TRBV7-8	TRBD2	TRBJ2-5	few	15	TGTGCCAGCAGCCTGGGACTAGCGGACCAAGAGACCCAGTACTTC	CASSLGLADQETQYF
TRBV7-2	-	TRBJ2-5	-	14	TGTGCCAGCAGCCGCCCTGGGCTGTTAGAGACCCAGTACTTC	CASSRPGLLETQYF
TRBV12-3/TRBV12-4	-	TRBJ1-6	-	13	TGTGCCAGCGGAAGACAGTATAATTCACCCCTCCACTTT	CASGRQYNSPLHF
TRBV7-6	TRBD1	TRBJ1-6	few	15	TGTGCCAGCAGCTCGACCGGGACAGGGCGATCACCCCTCCACTTT	CASSSTGTGRSPLHF
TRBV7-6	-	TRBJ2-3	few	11	TGTGCCAGCAGCTTAGACATTACGCAGTATTTT	CASSLDITQYF
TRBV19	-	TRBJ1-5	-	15	TGTGCCAGTAGTATTCCCGGGACAAAGAATCAGCCCCAGCATTTT	CASSIPGTKNQPQHF
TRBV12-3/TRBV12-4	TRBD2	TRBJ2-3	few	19	TGTGCCAGCAGTCCTCAGGCTAGCGGGGGGGACATTAGCACAGATACGCAGTATTTT	CASSPQASGGDISTDTQYF
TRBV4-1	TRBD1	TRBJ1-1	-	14	TGCGCCAGCAGGGGGACAGGAGGGAACACTGAAGCTTTCTTT	CASRGTGGNTEAFF
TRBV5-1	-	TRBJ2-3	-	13	TGCGCCAGCAGCTTGTCAGGGCTGGATACGCAGTATTTT	CASSLSGLDTQYF
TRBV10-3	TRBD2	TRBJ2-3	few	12	TGTGCCATCAGCTCCTCTAGCGGGAGTTTGTATTTT	CAISSSSGSLYF
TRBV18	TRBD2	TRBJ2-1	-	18	TGTGCCAGCTCACCACCGGCTAGCGGGAGCCCAAGAAGCAATGAGCAGTTCTTC	CASSPPASGSPRSNEQFF
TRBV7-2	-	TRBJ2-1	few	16	TGTGCCAGCAGCTTAGCCCGGGAGATAGCCTACAATGAGCAGTTCTTC	CASSLAREIAYNEQFF
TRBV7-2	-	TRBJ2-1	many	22	TGTGCCAGCAGCCGTGGACTGCTGCCGGGACCATCGTACTCGAGCTCCTACAATGAGCAGTTCTTC	CASSRGLLPGPSYSSSYNEQFF
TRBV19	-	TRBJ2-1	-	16	TGTGCCAGTAGTCCTCCGCTGGGCGGTGGGAGCAATGAGCAGTTCTTC	CASSPPLGGGSNEQFF
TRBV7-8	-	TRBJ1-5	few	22	TGTGCCAGCAGCCCTTCCCTATGGGTGGTGGCAGGGGAACTTTATAGCAATCAGCCCCAGCATTTT	CASSPSLWVVAGELYSNQPQHF
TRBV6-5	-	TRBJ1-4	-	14	TGTGCCAGCCTCAATACAGGACTTAATGAAAAACTGTTTTTT	CASLNTGLNEKLFF
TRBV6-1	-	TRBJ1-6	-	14	TGTGCCAGCACCTTGGGACGGAGGGGTTCACCCCTCCACTTT	CASTLGRRGSPLHF
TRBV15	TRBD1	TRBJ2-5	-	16	TGTGCCACCAGCAACCCAGGACAGGGGGCGTTGGGGACCCAGTACTTC	CATSNPGQGALGTQYF
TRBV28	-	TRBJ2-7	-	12	TGTGCCAGCAGCCAGTTGAACTACGAGCAGTACTTC	CASSQLNYEQYF
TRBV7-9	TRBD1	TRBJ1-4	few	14	TGTGCCAGCAGCTTAAGAGGGACAGGGACTAAACTGTTTTTT	CASSLRGTGTKLFF
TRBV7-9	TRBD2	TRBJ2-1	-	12	TGTGCCAGCAACCGACTAGCCAATGAGCAGTTCTTC	CASNRLANEQFF
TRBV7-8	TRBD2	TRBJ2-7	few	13	TGTGCCAGCAGCTTAGGGGGGGGTAGGGAGCAGTACTTC	CASSLGGGREQYF
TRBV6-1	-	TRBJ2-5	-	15	TGTGCCAGCAGTGATGGGCAGGGTGGGAAAGAGACCCAGTACTTC	CASSDGQGGKETQYF
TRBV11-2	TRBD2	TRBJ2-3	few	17	TGTGCCAGCAGCCGTTCCGGGACTAGGGAACCCACAGATACGCAGTATTTT	CASSRSGTREPTDTQYF
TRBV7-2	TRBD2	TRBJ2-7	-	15	TGTGCCAGCAGCTTACACCTAGCGGCTAGTGAGGAGCAGTACTTC	CASSLHLAASEEQYF
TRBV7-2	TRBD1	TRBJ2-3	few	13	TGTGCCAGCAGCACCCGACAGGGCGATACGCAGTATTTT	CASSTRQGDTQYF
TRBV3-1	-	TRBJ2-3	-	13	TGTGCCAGCAGCCAAATAAGCACAGATACGCAGTATTTT	CASSQISTDTQYF
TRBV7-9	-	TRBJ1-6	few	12	TGTGCCAGCAGCATGGGAAATTCACCCCTCCACTTT	CASSMGNSPLHF
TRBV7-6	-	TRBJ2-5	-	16	TGTGCCAGCAGCTTAAGCGTGGGCTTGGGGCAAGAGACCCAGTACTTC	CASSLSVGLGQETQYF
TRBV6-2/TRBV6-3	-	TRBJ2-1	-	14	TGTGCCAGCAGCCGGCGCCTTAGTGCGGATGAGCAGTTCTTC	CASSRRLSADEQFF
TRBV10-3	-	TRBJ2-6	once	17	TGTGCCATCAGTGGGACCAACTGGGACTCTGGGGCCAACGTCCTGACTTTC	CAISGTNWDSGANVLTF
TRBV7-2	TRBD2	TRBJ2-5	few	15	TGTGCCAGCAGCCGTCAAGGACTAGCAGAAGAGACCCAGTACTTC	CASSRQGLAEETQYF
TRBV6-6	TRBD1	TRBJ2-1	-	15	TGTGCCAGCAGAAGACAGGGAGAAGGGTACAATGAGCAGTTCTTC	CASRRQGEGYNEQFF
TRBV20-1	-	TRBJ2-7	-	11	TGCAGTGCTAGCCAGGTACACGAGCAGTACTTC	CSASQVHEQYF
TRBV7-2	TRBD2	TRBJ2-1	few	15	TGTGCCAGCAGCTCCACTAGCGGGAGGCGCAATGAGCAGTTCTTC	CASSSTSGRRNEQFF
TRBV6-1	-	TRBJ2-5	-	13	TGTGCCAGTGGTATAGCCGGATGGGAGACCCAGTACTTC	CASGIAGWETQYF
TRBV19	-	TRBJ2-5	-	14	TGTGCCAGTAGTGGGGCAGGGTTTCAAGAGACCCAGTACTTC	CASSGAGFQETQYF